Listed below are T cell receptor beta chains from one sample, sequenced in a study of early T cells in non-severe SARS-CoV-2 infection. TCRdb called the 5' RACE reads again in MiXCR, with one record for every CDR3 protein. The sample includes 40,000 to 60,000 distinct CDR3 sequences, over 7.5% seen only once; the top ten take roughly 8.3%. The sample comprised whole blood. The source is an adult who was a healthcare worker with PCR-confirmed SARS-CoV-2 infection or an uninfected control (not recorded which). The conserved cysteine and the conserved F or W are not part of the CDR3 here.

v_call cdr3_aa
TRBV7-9 ASSLYGYGYT
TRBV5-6 ASSLETGSSYNEQF
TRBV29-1 SVGQGAGSGANVLT
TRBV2 ASSEEIGEQF
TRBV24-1 ATSDFRSRGEQY
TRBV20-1 SASQREGRYEQY
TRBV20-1 SAYTGFTPYGYT
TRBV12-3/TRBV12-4 ASSLKGLPGLAGNEQY
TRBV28 ASSPYPGVSYEQY
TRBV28 ASSSSGANAEAF
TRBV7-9 ASSSGLAGLNEQF
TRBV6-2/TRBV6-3 ASSPRIQGAETQY
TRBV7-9 VSSANSYNQPQH
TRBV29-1 SVDISPENQPQH
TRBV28 ASSFNTQY
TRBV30 AWSVGTLF